The next 28 T cell receptor beta chains were all read from a single sample in a study of T-cell memory formation after mild COVID-19. In TCRdb, the 5' RACE reads were re-called with MiXCR into one record per CDR3 protein. The sample includes roughly 300,000 distinct CDR3 sequences, approximately 15% of them seen just once. Sequenced: PBMCs or a T cell subset sorted from them (not recorded which). The receptors here all came from a man between 18 and 29 years old who had mild COVID-19 (a few samples of this study predate the infection). Cell type and time point are not known.

The genes are TRBV6-5 and TRBJ2-5; maybe TRBD2 (6 bases). V was trimmed by 7 bases and J by 1 base, leaving 13 bases between them. CDR3 length equals 14 residues. The germline V gene has CDR1 MNHEY and CDR2 SVGAGI. CDR3: CASKEGGRQETQYF. The CDR3 coding sequence is TGTGCCAGCAAGGAGGGCGGTCGCCAAGAGACCCAGTACTTC.

This clonotype was counted a single time. The junction and the germline gene differ at one end; a read error may be behind it. This chain joins TRBV12-3 or TRBV12-4 and TRBJ1-2; D not certain. This CDR3 comprises 14 residues. The CDR3 loop is CASSPRATNYCYTF. The CDR3 DNA sequence: TGTGCCAGCAGTCCCCGTGCCACTAACTATTGCTACACCTTC.

This chain connects TRBV5-1 to TRBJ2-3, with 8 positions matching TRBD2. The CDR3 has 16 amino acids. J was trimmed by 6 bases and V by 4 bases; bases with no gene match: 13. Germline CDR1 and CDR2: SGHRS and YFSETQ. CDR3 coding DNA: TGCGCCAGCAGCCCGCGGGCGGGGGGCCCTCGGGATACGCAGTATTTT. It translates to CASSPRAGGPRDTQYF.

This clonotype was detected ten times or more. The chain joins TRBV7-3 to TRBJ2-5; D remains ambiguous. V was shortened by 1 base and J by 2 bases, with 5 bases between the two germline ends. This CDR3 contains 13 residues. The germline V gene encodes CDR1 SGHTA and CDR2 FQGTGA. This CDR3 is CASSLIPQETQYF. The CDR3 DNA sequence: TGTGCCAGCAGCTTAATCCCGCAAGAGACCCAGTACTTC.

The rearrangement uses TRBV4-3 and TRBJ1-6; D remains ambiguous. The CDR3 covers 14 residues. V was shortened by 0 bases and J by 7 bases, with 7 bases between the two germline ends. Germline assignment: CDR1 LGHNA and CDR2 YSLEER. The CDR3 bases are TGCGCCAGCAGCCAAGATCTGAAAAATTCACCCCTCCACTTT. This translates into CASSQDLKNSPLHF.

The CDR3 DNA follows: TGCAGTGCAATGAGTATAGCGGGGGGGCCGGTACCAGATACGCAGTATTTT. Its translation is CSAMSIAGGPVPDTQYF. The chain uses TRBV20-1 and TRBJ2-3, with 11 bases fitting TRBD2. Unmatched junction bases numbered 15, after V lost 6 bases and J lost 4 bases. The CDR3 length is 17 residues. Germline-derived CDR1 and CDR2 are DFQATT and SNEGSKA (reference sequence).

The chain employs TRBV4-3 and TRBJ2-5; D call uncertain. The CDR3 is 18 residues long. V was shortened by 0 bases and J by 4 bases, with 21 bases between the two germline ends. CDR1 and CDR2 from the germline V gene are LGHNA and YSLEER. The CDR3 here is CASSQDLGPSSLGETQYF. The CDR3 DNA follows: TGCGCCAGCAGCCAAGACCTCGGTCCGTCGTCCCTAGGAGAGACCCAGTACTTC.

In this sample, this clonotype turned up a few times. In nucleotides, the CDR3 is TGTGCCAGCAGTTTACAGGCGTTGAACACTGAAGCTTTCTTT. Protein product: CASSLQALNTEAFF. The chain couples TRBV6-5 to TRBJ1-1; D perhaps matches TRBD1 (5 bases). CDR3 size: 14 residues. The V end lost 4 bases, the J end lost 0 bases, and 9 bases lay between the germline ends. Germline assignment: CDR1 MNHEY and CDR2 SVGAGI.

V gene TRBV20-1 combines with J gene TRBJ2-2, with unresolved D. CDR1 and CDR2 from the germline V gene are DFQATT and SNEGSKA (reference sequence). The CDR3 loop spans 14 amino acids. V lost 5 bases and J 4 bases, leaving 14 bases between the germline ends. CDR3 residues: CSAVNSRSTGELFF. CDR3 DNA sequence: TGCAGTGCTGTTAACTCCCGGTCCACCGGGGAGCTGTTTTTT.

The rearrangement uses TRBV7-9 and TRBJ1-1, with no clear D. V was trimmed by 2 bases and J by 5 bases, leaving 6 bases between them. The CDR3 covers 12 residues. Germline CDR1 is SEHNR and CDR2 is FQNEAQ (reference sequence). The CDR3 is CASSLSLTEAFF. The CDR3 DNA sequence: TGTGCCAGCAGCTTATCTCTGACTGAAGCTTTCTTT.

The rearrangement uses TRBV7-2 and TRBJ2-1; D remains unclear. CDR1 and CDR2 from the germline V gene are SGHTA and FQGNSA. V was pared by 5 bases and J by 5 bases, with 19 bases between. The CDR3 totals 16 residues. The CDR3 region has the DNA TGTGCCAGCAGCCAAAAAAGGGCCGGGTCCAACAATGAGCAGTTCTTC. Translating gives CASSQKRAGSNNEQFF.

This clonotype came up many times. The CDR3 DNA is TGTGCCAGCAGCCCTAAGAGCGGGGGGGCCTTCTCCTACAATGAGCAGTTCTTC. It specifies CASSPKSGGAFSYNEQFF. The chain joins TRBV7-9 to TRBJ2-1; 10 nucleotides align to TRBD2. The CDR3 covers 18 residues. V gave up 5 bases and J gave up 0 bases; unmatched junction bases: 10. CDR1 is SEHNR, CDR2 FQNEAQ, per germline (reference sequence).

This chain links TRBV4-1 with TRBJ2-5; 8 bases match TRBD1. Looked up from germline, CDR1 is MGHRA and CDR2 is YSYEKL. J lost 5 bases, V lost 1 base, and 6 bases had no gene match. The CDR3 sequence is 15 residues long. In DNA form, the CDR3 reads TGCGCCAGCAGCCAAGGCACAGGGGGTGTTGAGACCCAGTACTTC. Translation gives CASSQGTGGVETQYF.

This clonotype was counted only a few times. V gene TRBV20-1 combines with J gene TRBJ1-1; D is unresolved. The CDR3 covers 13 residues. Germline assignment: CDR1 DFQATT and CDR2 SNEGSKA (reference sequence). V lost 6 bases to trimming and J lost 0 bases, with 11 bases between them. Written as DNA, the CDR3 is TGCAGTGCCTTGGGCAGACTGAACACTGAAGCTTTCTTT. Translation: CSALGRLNTEAFF.

This chain joins TRBV4-1 and TRBJ2-2; tentatively, D is TRBD1 (5 bases). Germline assignment: CDR1 MGHRA and CDR2 YSYEKL. V gave up 4 bases and J gave up 6 bases, with 15 bases separating them. CDR3 length equals 15 residues. CDR3 region: CASSLVWGPPGELFF. The CDR3 DNA sequence: TGCGCCAGCAGCCTAGTGTGGGGCCCGCCCGGGGAGCTGTTTTTT.

On this clonotype: The junction and the germline gene differ at one end; a read error may be behind it. The rearrangement links TRBV20-1 to TRBJ2-7; 13 positions match TRBD2. CDR3 length: 14 residues. Germline loops: CDR1 DFQATT, CDR2 SNEGSKA (reference sequence). The CDR3 is CSASGLAGFYEQYF. The CDR3 bases are TGCAGTGCTTCGGGACTAGCGGGGTTCTACGAGCAATACTTC.

The chain uses TRBV6-1 and TRBJ2-3; TRBD1 matches 7 bases. Trimming cost V 8 bases and J 5 bases; bases outside gene matches: 7. The CDR3 has 13 amino acids. Germline assignment: CDR1 MNHNS and CDR2 SASEGT. CDR3 sequence: CASDYRDRDTQYF. In nucleotides, the CDR3 is TGTGCCAGCGACTACCGGGACAGAGATACGCAGTATTTT.

The chain links TRBV4-3 to TRBJ2-3; D is ambiguous. The CDR3 runs to 14 residues. Germline CDR1 and CDR2: LGHNA and YSLEER. V lost 1 base and J lost 6, with 11 bases in between. For the CDR3, the DNA is TGCGCCAGCAGCCAAGGTGTCTTTTCTGATACGCAGTATTTT. Its translation is CASSQGVFSDTQYF.

This chain uses TRBV7-2 with TRBJ2-3; no firm D call. V was trimmed by 1 base and J by 4 bases, leaving 6 bases between them. The CDR3 has 13 amino acids. The germline gives CDR1 SGHTA, CDR2 FQGNSA. This CDR3 is CASSLGMADTQYF. For the CDR3, the DNA is TGTGCCAGCAGCTTAGGTATGGCAGATACGCAGTATTTT.

This clonotype was detected only a few times. This chain links TRBV12-3 or TRBV12-4 with TRBJ1-4; D is ambiguous. The ends were cut back, 2 bases at V and 6 bases at J, with 10 bases in the middle. The CDR3 runs to 14 residues. The CDR3 reads CASSLQVPDEKLFF. CDR3 DNA: TGTGCCAGCAGTTTACAGGTACCCGATGAAAAACTGTTTTTT.

V gene TRBV6-5 combines with J gene TRBJ1-2, with TRBD1 identical over 7 bases. This CDR3 is built from 12 residues. The ends lost 5 bases at V and 8 bases at J; junction bases unmatched: 5. Germline values: CDR1 MNHEY, CDR2 SVGAGI. DNA of the CDR3: TGTGCCAGCAGTCAAGGACAGGCCGGCTACACCTTC. Translating gives CASSQGQAGYTF.

The chain links TRBV24-1 to TRBJ2-5; no firm D call. Germline-derived CDR1 and CDR2 are KGHDR and SFDVKD. The CDR3 spans 13 residues. Between the trimmed V and J ends, which lost 4 bases and 5 bases, there was a span of 10 bases. The CDR3 region has the DNA TGTGCCACCAGTGACGCTCTATGGGAGACCCAGTACTTC. It translates to CATSDALWETQYF.

This clonotype was detected a few times. This chain uses TRBV19 with TRBJ1-5; 10 nucleotides align to TRBD1. There are 14 residues in the CDR3. After removal of 6 bases from V and 7 bases from J, the junction contained 6 bases not matched to a gene. CDR1 and CDR2 (germline): LNHDA, SQIVND (reference sequence). CDR3 sequence reads: CASRTGGASQPQHF. In nucleotides, the CDR3 is TGTGCCAGTAGGACAGGGGGCGCGTCCCAGCCCCAGCATTTT.

The chain employs TRBV20-1 and TRBJ1-6; 8 nucleotides line up with TRBD1. The CDR3 runs 16 residues. The J segment lost 11 bases and the V segment lost 4 bases, leaving 16 bases of the junction unmatched. Per the germline V gene, CDR1 is DFQATT and CDR2 is SNEGSKA (reference sequence). The CDR3 sequence is CSANRGSPTRGTPLHF. Written as DNA, the CDR3 is TGCAGTGCTAACAGGGGGTCCCCTACTCGGGGGACACCCCTCCACTTT.

The rearrangement joins TRBV7-9 to TRBJ1-1; D may be TRBD1 (5 bases). The germline gives CDR1 SEHNR, CDR2 FQNEAQ (reference sequence). The CDR3 has 13 residues. Trimming pared 5 bases from V and 8 bases from J, leaving 15 bases between. Here the CDR3 DNA reads TGTGCCAGCAGCCCTAGCTTTGGGGGGGAAGCTTTCTTT. Its protein product is CASSPSFGGEAFF.

Only a few counts were recorded for this clonotype. This chain connects TRBV15 to TRBJ1-2; D is perhaps TRBD1 (6 bases). Germline V gene sequence: CDR1 LNHNV, CDR2 YYDKDF (reference sequence). The CDR3 spans 13 residues. With 1 base removed from V and 6 bases from J, the gap between germline ends came to 9 bases. CDR3 sequence reads: CATSRGAGDGYTF. CDR3 nucleotide sequence: TGTGCCACCAGCAGAGGGGCAGGGGATGGCTACACCTTC.

This chain joins TRBV4-1 and TRBJ2-5, with unresolved D. V lost 2 bases and J 7 bases, leaving 14 bases between the germline ends. Germline V lookup: CDR1 MGHRA, CDR2 YSYEKL. This CDR3 is built from 14 residues. CDR3 sequence reads: CASSQSTNMGTQYF. As DNA, the CDR3 is TGCGCCAGCAGCCAATCGACGAATATGGGGACCCAGTACTTC.

This clonotype was found once. A junction boundary mismatches the germline segment, possibly from a read error. This chain uses TRBV9 with TRBJ1-1; the match to TRBD1 covers 8 bases. The germline gives CDR1 SGDLS, CDR2 YYNGEE. The CDR3 loop spans 12 amino acids. DNA for the CDR3: TGTTCCAGCAGCTCCGGACAGGGTGACGCTTTCTTT. Translated: CSSSSGQGDAFF.